This T cell receptor beta chain was profiled in a study of CD8 T cells in Susac syndrome. The CDR3 contains 16 residues. Germline V gene sequence: CDR1 SQVTM, CDR2 ANQGSEA. V lost 0 bases, J lost 0 bases, and 6 bases stayed unmatched. Sequencing of TCR beta was performed on blood CD8+ and CD4+ T cells. Stable or active relapsing-remitting multiple sclerosis, untreated and meeting revised McDonald criteria, defined the controls. The CD8+ and CD4+ T cells were isolated magnetically using a negative isolation approach, whereas the TEMRA cells were enriched by FACS. Study observations and caveats: It was acknowledged by the study that relatively few individuals were included in its TCR sequencing and HLA analysis.

With respect to this clonotype: Its specificity is unknown.

Reverse transcription of 0.5 to 1 ug RNA was carried out with random hexamers. TCRdb passed the immunoSEQ multiplex PCR reads through MiXCR, listing each CDR3 protein once. The table lists approximately 230,000 distinct CDR3 sequences, around 93% of them singletons. Material: CD4+ T cells from PBMCs. This sequence originates from a human donor with multiple sclerosis. The chain joins TRBV29-1 to TRBJ2-3; 7 bases map to TRBD1. The CDR3 protein is CSVEDRAGGSTDTQYF. DNA of the CDR3: TGCAGCGTTGAAGATCGGGCAGGGGGAAGCACAGATACGCAGTATTTT.